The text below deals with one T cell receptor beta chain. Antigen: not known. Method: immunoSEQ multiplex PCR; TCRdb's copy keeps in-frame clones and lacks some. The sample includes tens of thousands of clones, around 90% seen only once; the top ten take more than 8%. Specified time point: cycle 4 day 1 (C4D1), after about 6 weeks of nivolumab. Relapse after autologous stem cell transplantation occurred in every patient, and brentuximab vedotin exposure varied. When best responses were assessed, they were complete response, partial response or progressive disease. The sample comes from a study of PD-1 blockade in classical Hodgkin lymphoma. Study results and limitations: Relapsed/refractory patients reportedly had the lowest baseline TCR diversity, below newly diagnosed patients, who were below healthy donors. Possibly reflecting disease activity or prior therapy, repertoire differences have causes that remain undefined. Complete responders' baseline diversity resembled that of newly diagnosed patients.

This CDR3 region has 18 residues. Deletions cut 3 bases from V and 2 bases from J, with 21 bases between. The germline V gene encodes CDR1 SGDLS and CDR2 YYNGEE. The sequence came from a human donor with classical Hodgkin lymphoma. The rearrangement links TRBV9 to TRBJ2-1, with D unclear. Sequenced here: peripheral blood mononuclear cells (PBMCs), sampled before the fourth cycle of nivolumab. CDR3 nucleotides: TGTGCCAGCAGCGCCCCTCGAGGTGACACCGGCGCCTACAATGAGCAGTTCTTC. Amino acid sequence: CASSAPRGDTGAYNEQFF. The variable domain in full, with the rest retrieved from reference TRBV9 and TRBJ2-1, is DSGVTQTPKHLITATGQRVTLRCSPRSGDLSVYWYQQSLDQGLQFLIQYYNGEERAKGNILERFSAQQFPDLHSELNLSSLELGDSALYFCASSAPRGDTGAYNEQFFGPGTRLTVL.